This TCR beta chain was identified during a study of blood T cell repertoires in COVID-19. Repertoires were generated with immunoSEQ multiplex PCR, while TCRdb's copy carries only in-frame clones and drops some. The sample has more than 140,000 clones; about four fifths are singletons. Germline V CDR1 and CDR2: MGHRA, YSYEKL. This CDR3 region has 19 residues. V lost 4 bases to trimming and J lost 0 bases, with 21 bases between them. This clone was seen more than once but under ten times. The chain links TRBV4-1 to TRBJ1-4, with unresolved D. The receptor's source is a human donor in a cohort sampled during active COVID-19. The sample comprised peripheral blood. The CDR3 loop reads CASSLPDRGRASTNEKLFF. The CDR3 DNA follows: TGCGCCAGCAGCCTTCCCGATCGAGGGCGTGCTTCAACTAATGAAAAACTGTTTTTT.